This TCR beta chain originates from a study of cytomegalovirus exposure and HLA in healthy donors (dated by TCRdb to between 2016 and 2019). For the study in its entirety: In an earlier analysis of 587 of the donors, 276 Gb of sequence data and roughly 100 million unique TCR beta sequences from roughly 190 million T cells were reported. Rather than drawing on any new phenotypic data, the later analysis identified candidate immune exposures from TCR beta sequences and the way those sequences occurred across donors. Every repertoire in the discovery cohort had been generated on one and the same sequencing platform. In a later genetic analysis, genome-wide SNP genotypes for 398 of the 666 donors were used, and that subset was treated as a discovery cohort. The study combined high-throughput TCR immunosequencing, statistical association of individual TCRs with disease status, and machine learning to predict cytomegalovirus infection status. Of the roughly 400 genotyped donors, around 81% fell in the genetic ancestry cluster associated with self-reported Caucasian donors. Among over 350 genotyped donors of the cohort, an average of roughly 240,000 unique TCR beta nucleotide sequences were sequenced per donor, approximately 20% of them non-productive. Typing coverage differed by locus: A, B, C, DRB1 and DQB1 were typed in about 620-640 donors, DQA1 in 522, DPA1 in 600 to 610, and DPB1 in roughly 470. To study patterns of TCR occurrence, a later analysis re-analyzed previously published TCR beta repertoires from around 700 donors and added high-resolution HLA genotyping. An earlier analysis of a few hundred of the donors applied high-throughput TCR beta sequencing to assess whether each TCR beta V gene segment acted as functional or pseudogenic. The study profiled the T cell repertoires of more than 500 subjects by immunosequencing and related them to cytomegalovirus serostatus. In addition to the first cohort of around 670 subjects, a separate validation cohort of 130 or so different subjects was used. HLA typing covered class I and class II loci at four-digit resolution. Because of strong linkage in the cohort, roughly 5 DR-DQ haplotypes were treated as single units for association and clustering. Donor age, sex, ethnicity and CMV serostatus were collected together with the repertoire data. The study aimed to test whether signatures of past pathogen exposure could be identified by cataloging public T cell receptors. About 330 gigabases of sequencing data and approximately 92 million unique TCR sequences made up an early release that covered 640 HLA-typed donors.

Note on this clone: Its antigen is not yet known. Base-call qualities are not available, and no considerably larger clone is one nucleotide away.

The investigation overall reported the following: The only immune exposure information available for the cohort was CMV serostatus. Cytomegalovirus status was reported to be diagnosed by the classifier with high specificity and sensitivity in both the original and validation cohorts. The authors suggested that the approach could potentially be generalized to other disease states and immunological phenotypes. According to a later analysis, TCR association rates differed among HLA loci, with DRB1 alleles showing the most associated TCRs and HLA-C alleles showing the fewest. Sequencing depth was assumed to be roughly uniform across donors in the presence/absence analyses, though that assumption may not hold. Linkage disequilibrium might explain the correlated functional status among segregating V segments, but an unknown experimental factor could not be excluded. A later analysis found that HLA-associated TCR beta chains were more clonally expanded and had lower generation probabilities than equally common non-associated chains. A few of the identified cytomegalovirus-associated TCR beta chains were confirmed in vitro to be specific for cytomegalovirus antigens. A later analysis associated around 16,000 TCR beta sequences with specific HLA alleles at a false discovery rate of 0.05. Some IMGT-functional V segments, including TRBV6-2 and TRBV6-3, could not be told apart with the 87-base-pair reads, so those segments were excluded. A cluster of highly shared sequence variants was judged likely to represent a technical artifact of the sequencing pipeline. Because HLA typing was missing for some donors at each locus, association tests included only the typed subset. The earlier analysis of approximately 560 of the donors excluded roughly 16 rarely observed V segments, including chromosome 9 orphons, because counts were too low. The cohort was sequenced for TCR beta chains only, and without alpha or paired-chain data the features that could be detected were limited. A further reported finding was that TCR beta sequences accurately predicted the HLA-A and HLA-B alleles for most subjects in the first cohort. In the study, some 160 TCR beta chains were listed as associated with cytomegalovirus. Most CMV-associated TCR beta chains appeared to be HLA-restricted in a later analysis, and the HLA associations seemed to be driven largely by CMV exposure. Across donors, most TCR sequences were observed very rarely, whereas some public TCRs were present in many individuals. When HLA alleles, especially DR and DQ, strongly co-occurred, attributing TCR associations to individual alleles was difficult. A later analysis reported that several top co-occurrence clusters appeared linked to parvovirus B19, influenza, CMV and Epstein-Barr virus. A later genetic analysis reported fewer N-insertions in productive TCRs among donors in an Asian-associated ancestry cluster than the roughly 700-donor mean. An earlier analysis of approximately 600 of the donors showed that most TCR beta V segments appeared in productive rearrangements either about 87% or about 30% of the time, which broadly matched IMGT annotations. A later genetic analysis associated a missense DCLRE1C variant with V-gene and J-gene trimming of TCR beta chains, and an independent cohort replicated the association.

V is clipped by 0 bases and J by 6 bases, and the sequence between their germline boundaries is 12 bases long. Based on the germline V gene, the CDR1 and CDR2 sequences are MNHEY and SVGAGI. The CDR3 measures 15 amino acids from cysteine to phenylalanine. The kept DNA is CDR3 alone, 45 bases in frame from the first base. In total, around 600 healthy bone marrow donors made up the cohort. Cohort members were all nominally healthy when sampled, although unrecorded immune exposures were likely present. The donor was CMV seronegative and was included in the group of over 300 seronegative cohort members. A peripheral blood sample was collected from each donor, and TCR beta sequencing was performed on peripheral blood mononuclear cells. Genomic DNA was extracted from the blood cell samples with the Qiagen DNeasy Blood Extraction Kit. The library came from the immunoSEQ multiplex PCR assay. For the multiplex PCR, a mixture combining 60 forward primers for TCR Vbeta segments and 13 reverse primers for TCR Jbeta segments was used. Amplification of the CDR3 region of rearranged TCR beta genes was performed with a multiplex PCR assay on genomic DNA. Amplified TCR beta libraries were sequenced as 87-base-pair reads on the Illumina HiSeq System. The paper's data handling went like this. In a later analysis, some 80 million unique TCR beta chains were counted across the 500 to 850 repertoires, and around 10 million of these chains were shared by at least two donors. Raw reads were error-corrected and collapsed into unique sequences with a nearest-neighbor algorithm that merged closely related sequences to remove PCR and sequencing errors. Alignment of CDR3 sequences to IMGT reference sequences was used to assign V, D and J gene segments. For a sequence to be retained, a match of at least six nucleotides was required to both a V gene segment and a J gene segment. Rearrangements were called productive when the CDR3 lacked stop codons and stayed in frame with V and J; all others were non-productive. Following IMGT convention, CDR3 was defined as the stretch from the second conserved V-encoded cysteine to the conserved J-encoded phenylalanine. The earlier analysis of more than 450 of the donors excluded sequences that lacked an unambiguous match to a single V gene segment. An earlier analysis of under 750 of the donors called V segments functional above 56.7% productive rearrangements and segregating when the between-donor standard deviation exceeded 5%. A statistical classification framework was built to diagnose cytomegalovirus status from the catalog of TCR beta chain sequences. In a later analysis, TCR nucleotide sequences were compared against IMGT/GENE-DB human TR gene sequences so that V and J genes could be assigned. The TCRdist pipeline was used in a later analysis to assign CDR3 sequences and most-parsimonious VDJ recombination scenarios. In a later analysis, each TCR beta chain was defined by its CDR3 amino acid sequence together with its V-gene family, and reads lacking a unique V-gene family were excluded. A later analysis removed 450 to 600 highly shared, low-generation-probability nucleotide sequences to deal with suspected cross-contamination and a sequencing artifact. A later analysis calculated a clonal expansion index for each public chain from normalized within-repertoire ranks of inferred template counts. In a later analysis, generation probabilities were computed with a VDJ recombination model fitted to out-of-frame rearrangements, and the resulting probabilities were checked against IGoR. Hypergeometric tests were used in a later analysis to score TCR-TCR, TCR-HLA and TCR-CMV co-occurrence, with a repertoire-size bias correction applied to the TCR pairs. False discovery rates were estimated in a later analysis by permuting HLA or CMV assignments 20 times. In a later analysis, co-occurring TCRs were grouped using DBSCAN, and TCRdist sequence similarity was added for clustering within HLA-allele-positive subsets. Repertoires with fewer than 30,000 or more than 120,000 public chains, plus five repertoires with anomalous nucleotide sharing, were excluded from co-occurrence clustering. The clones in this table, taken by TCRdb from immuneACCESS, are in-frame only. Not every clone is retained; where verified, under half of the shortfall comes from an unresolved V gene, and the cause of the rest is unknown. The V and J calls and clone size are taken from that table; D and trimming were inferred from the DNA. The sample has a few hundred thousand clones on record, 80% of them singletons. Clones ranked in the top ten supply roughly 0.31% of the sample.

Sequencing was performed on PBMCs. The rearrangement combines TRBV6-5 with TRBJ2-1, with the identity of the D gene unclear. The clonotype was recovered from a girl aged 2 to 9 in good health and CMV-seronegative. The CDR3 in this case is CASSYSSEYLNEQFF. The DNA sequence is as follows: TGTGCCAGCAGTTACTCAAGCGAGTACCTCAATGAGCAGTTCTTC.